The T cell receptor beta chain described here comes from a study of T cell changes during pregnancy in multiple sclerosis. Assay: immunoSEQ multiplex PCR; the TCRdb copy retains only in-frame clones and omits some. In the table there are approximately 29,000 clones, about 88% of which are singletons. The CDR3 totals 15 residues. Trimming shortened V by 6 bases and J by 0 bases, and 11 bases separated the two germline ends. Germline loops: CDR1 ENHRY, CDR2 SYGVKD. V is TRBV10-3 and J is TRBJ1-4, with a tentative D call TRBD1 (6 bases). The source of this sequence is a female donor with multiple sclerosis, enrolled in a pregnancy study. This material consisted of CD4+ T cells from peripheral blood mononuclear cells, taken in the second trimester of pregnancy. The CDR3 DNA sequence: TGTGCCATCAGCCGGGGACATCCAACTAATGAAAAACTGTTTTTT. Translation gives CAISRGHPTNEKLFF.